Listed below are T cell receptor beta chains from one sample, sequenced in a study of regulatory T cells in long-lasting Graves disease. TCRdb reprocessed the multiplex PCR reads via MiXCR and lists one record per CDR3 protein. The sample includes 360,000 or so distinct CDR3 sequences, roughly 17% of them seen just once. This sample was shared with a second study, whose subject was T cells in Graves' hyperthyroidism and ophthalmopathy.

The source material was peripheral blood mononuclear cells (PBMCs), sampled at new diagnosis, from a patient treated with antithyroid drugs. These receptors all come from a middle-aged man with Graves disease. Each CDR3 is given with its conserved first and last residue. Each record gives: CDR3 protein, CDR3 DNA, clone size, D gene, J gene, CDR3 length, V gene. D genes are given only for firm matches. A row's size may be missing; if present it is once, few, many or a size class.

CDR3aa: CASSFLAPIGAGENSGNTIYF
CDR3nt: TGTGCCAGCAGTTTCTTGGCACCGATCGGGGCAGGGGAAAACTCTGGAAACACCATATATTTT
abundance: -
d_gene: -
j_gene: TRBJ1-3
len: 21
v_gene: TRBV27

CDR3aa: CSVVKGREAFF
CDR3nt: TGCAGCGTCGTAAAGGGTCGTGAAGCTTTCTTT
abundance: -
d_gene: -
j_gene: TRBJ1-1
len: 11
v_gene: TRBV29-1

CDR3aa: CSPSRVCDTEAFF
CDR3nt: TGCAGTCCTAGCAGGGTGTGTGACACTGAAGCTTTCTTT
abundance: many
d_gene: -
j_gene: TRBJ1-1
len: 13
v_gene: TRBV20-1

CDR3aa: CASSLQGAKSTEAFF
CDR3nt: TGTGCCAGCAGTTTACAGGGGGCCAAAAGCACTGAAGCTTTCTTT
abundance: many
d_gene: TRBD1
j_gene: TRBJ1-1
len: 15
v_gene: TRBV28

CDR3aa: CASSYGTGSGDYGYTF
CDR3nt: TGTGCCAGCAGTTATGGTACAGGGAGTGGAGACTATGGCTACACCTTC
abundance: few
d_gene: -
j_gene: TRBJ1-2
len: 16
v_gene: TRBV12-3/TRBV12-4

CDR3aa: CASSPKGPYNEQFF
CDR3nt: TGTGCCAGCAGCCCCAAGGGGCCATACAATGAGCAGTTCTTC
abundance: -
d_gene: -
j_gene: TRBJ2-1
len: 14
v_gene: TRBV11-3

CDR3aa: CASSLAASGGSYNEQFF
CDR3nt: TGTGCCAGCAGTTTAGCGGCCAGCGGGGGCTCCTACAATGAGCAGTTCTTC
abundance: many
d_gene: TRBD2
j_gene: TRBJ2-1
len: 17
v_gene: TRBV12-3/TRBV12-4

CDR3aa: CASRQGINNQPQHF
CDR3nt: TGTGCCAGCCGACAGGGCATAAACAATCAGCCCCAGCATTTT
abundance: many
d_gene: TRBD1
j_gene: TRBJ1-5
len: 14
v_gene: TRBV28

CDR3aa: CASSLPIGGTVAGELFF
CDR3nt: TGCGCCAGCAGCTTGCCAATTGGAGGGACGGTCGCCGGGGAGCTGTTTTTT
abundance: -
d_gene: -
j_gene: TRBJ2-2
len: 17
v_gene: TRBV5-1

CDR3aa: CASSLRAGLEGYGQPQHF
CDR3nt: TGTGCCAGCAGCTTACGGGCCGGTCTGGAGGGGTATGGTCAGCCCCAGCATTTT
abundance: many
d_gene: -
j_gene: TRBJ1-5
len: 18
v_gene: TRBV6-1

CDR3aa: CATSRGDSQNTGELFF
CDR3nt: TGTGCCACCAGCAGAGGGGACAGCCAAAACACCGGGGAGCTGTTTTTT
abundance: -
d_gene: TRBD1
j_gene: TRBJ2-2
len: 16
v_gene: TRBV15

CDR3aa: CASSSGLVETQYF
CDR3nt: TGTGCCAGCAGCTCGGGACTAGTGGAGACCCAGTACTTC
abundance: few
d_gene: TRBD2
j_gene: TRBJ2-5
len: 13
v_gene: TRBV11-2

CDR3aa: CASSQDKTSGVTGELFF
CDR3nt: TGTGCCAGCAGCCAAGATAAGACTAGCGGGGTTACCGGGGAGCTGTTTTTT
abundance: -
d_gene: TRBD2
j_gene: TRBJ2-2
len: 17
v_gene: TRBV3-1